This T cell receptor (beta chain) was obtained from a study of blood T cell repertoires in COVID-19. The overall study: Spain, Italy and the United States supplied samples that represented acute and convalescent COVID-19.

The CDR3 consists of 17 residues. Researchers sorted participants into cohorts using their self-reported clinical history. Sequencing used immunoSEQ multiplex PCR; TCRdb keeps in-frame clones, though not all of them. The repertoire includes over 350,000 clones, more than 75% of them detected once, and less than 1.5% sits in the top ten. Material for sequencing was PBMCs or T cells enriched from blood (not recorded which). The rearrangement joins TRBV21-1 to TRBJ2-5; TRBD1, the table's D call, was not compared with the DNA. TRBV21-1 is a documented pseudogene. The source is a woman aged 18-35 years who had recovered from COVID-19. This CDR3 reads CASPPQFTDTNQETQYF. The CDR3 DNA follows: TGTGCCAGCCCACCCCAATTTACGGACACCAACCAAGAGACCCAGTACTTC.